The 28 T cell receptor beta chains below were found in one sample sequenced in a study of cytomegalovirus exposure and HLA in healthy donors. The data were produced by immunoSEQ multiplex PCR, yet TCRdb's version contains in-frame clones alone and is incomplete. Of approximately 270,000 clones in the sample, approximately 83% were seen once. The sequencing input was PBMCs. The receptors shown here come from a woman under 30 in good health and CMV-seronegative.

The chain combines TRBV5-1 with TRBJ1-6; D possibly corresponds to TRBD1 (5 bases). The CDR3 length is 17 residues. Trimming took off 0 bases at V and 6 bases at J, with 16 bases between the two ends. Germline V CDR1 and CDR2: SGHRS, YFSETQ. CDR3 sequence: CASSLDDSGTLNSPLHF. CDR3 bases: TGCGCCAGCAGCTTGGATGACAGCGGGACCCTTAATTCACCCCTCCACTTT.

The chain has TRBV7-2 and TRBJ2-7, with a tentative D call TRBD2 (5 bases). The CDR3 extends over 15 amino acids. V lost 5 bases to trimming and J lost 2 bases, with 16 bases between them. Germline CDR1 is SGHTA and CDR2 is FQGNSA. The CDR3 region is CASSPSPGRTYEQYF. DNA for the CDR3: TGTGCCAGCAGCCCTAGCCCTGGACGGACCTACGAGCAGTACTTC.

The V gene is TRBV11-2, the J gene TRBJ2-7; D uncertain. The CDR3 is 14 amino acids. Between the trimmed V and J ends, which lost 1 base and 2 bases, there was a span of 9 bases. The germline V gene encodes CDR1 SGHAT and CDR2 FQNNGV. The chain's CDR3 is CASSLVGGTYEQYF. CDR3 coding DNA: TGTGCCAGCAGCTTAGTAGGCGGCACCTACGAGCAGTACTTC. The full variable domain, completed using reference TRBV11-2 and TRBJ2-7, is EAGVAQSPRYKIIEKRQSVAFWCNPISGHATLYWYQQILGQGPKLLIQFQNNGVVDDSQLPKDRFSAERLKGVDSTLKIQPAKLEDSAVYLCASSLVGGTYEQYFGPGTRLTVT.

The chain uses TRBV6-5 and TRBJ1-4, with D uncertain. Germline V CDR1 and CDR2: MNHEY, SVGAGI. This CDR3 is built from 15 residues. Trimming pared 6 bases from V and 8 bases from J, leaving 19 bases between. The CDR3 bases are TGTGCCAGCAGACGAACAGCTGACCGAGGGGAAAAACTGTTTTTT. It yields the protein CASRRTADRGEKLFF.

The chain couples TRBV5-4 to TRBJ2-5; D unclear. Germline CDR1 and CDR2: SGHNT and YYREEE (reference sequence). The CDR3 runs to 14 residues. Trimming took 4 bases from V and 4 from J, leaving 14 bases between them. Here the CDR3 DNA reads TGTGCCAGCAGCACTGCCCGGTCGGGAGAGACCCAGTACTTC. Its translation: CASSTARSGETQYF.

The rearrangement uses TRBV6-5 and TRBJ2-7, with 7 bases matching TRBD1. The CDR3 spans 14 residues. After removal of 0 bases from V and 4 bases from J, the junction contained 3 bases not matched to a gene. Germline V CDR1 and CDR2: MNHEY, SVGAGI. The CDR3 here is CASSYSTTGYEQYF. The CDR3 DNA reads as TGTGCCAGCAGTTACTCTACGACAGGGTACGAGCAGTACTTC.

The V and J genes are TRBV13 and TRBJ1-3, with 8 bases identical to TRBD1. V was pared by 7 bases and J by 2 bases, with 4 bases of the junction left unmatched. Germline assignment: CDR1 PRHDT and CDR2 FYEKMQ (reference sequence). The CDR3 loop spans 14 amino acids. Written as DNA, the CDR3 is TGTGCCAGCATCGGACAGGGAGCTGGAAACACCATATATTTT. As protein: CASIGQGAGNTIYF.

This chain connects TRBV27 to TRBJ2-5; D call uncertain. This CDR3 has 13 residues. Germline V gene sequence: CDR1 MNHEY, CDR2 SMNVEV (reference sequence). Trimming removed 2 bases from V and 0 bases from J, with 4 bases in between. CDR3 protein: CASSLSYQETQYF. CDR3 sequence (DNA): TGTGCCAGCAGTTTAAGCTACCAAGAGACCCAGTACTTC.

The V call is TRBV18, the J call TRBJ2-1; unclear D gene. Trimming stripped 5 bases from V and 3 bases from J, with 20 bases between. Germline CDR1 KGHSH, CDR2 LQKENI. CDR3 length equals 17 residues. CDR3 sequence (DNA): TGTGCCAGCTCATCCTCTTACTCGCCGGTCCTCTACAATGAGCAGTTCTTC. Translation: CASSSSYSPVLYNEQFF.

The chain joins TRBV15 to TRBJ2-3; 7 nucleotides agree with TRBD2. With 2 bases clipped from V and 3 bases from J, the junction kept 8 bases outside the gene matches. From germline, CDR1 is LNHNV and CDR2 YYDKDF (reference sequence). There are 16 residues in the CDR3. The CDR3 here is CATSRIQGGITDTQYF. CDR3 nucleotide sequence: TGTGCCACCAGCAGAATTCAGGGAGGGATAACAGATACGCAGTATTTT.

The chain employs TRBV30 and TRBJ1-5; tentative D call: TRBD1 (6 bases). V lost 0 bases to trimming and J lost 0 bases, with 18 bases between them. The CDR3 covers 18 residues. CDR1 is GTSNPN and CDR2 is SVGIG in the germline V gene (reference sequence). The CDR3 sequence: CAWSVRTVTHYSNQPQHF. In DNA form, the CDR3 reads TGTGCCTGGAGTGTAAGGACAGTAACCCACTATAGCAATCAGCCCCAGCATTTT.

V usage is TRBV5-4 and J usage is TRBJ2-2, with TRBD1 identical over 8 bases. The CDR3 length is 15 residues. Trimming cost V 4 bases and J 8 bases; bases outside gene matches: 10. Germline values: CDR1 SGHNT, CDR2 YYREEE (reference sequence). The CDR3 DNA reads as TGTGCCAGCAGCCCTGGGACAGGCAATTCTGGGGAGCTGTTTTTT. Residues: CASSPGTGNSGELFF.

This chain connects TRBV9 to TRBJ2-1; 7 bases are a match to TRBD2. V shed 1 base, J shed 8 bases, and the junction held 15 bases outside the gene matches. The CDR3 totals 17 residues. CDR1 is SGDLS and CDR2 is YYNGEE in the germline V gene. CDR3 protein: CASSVHPPGEGIDEQFF. DNA for the CDR3: TGTGCCAGCAGCGTACACCCTCCCGGGGAGGGTATCGATGAGCAGTTCTTC.

V is TRBV25-1 and J is TRBJ2-1; 9 bases agree with TRBD1. The V gene's germline CDR1 is MGHDK and CDR2 SYGVNS. The CDR3 has 13 residues. V lost 4 bases to trimming and J lost 10 bases; unmatched junction nucleotides: 5. CDR3 sequence reads: CASSADRGLEQFF. CDR3 bases: TGTGCCAGCAGTGCGGACAGGGGATTGGAGCAGTTCTTC.

A note on this clone: Other DNA sequences in the same sample also yield this CDR3. In DNA form, the CDR3 reads TGTGCCAGTAGTATAACAGGGGGAAACACTGAAGCTTTCTTT. Translated, it gives CASSITGGNTEAFF. This chain links TRBV19 with TRBJ1-1; 8 bases are a match to TRBD1. J gave up 2 bases and V 2 bases, and 1 base lay outside the gene matches. The CDR3 has 14 amino acids. CDR1 is LNHDA and CDR2 is SQIVND in the germline V gene (reference sequence).

The V and J genes are TRBV11-2 and TRBJ1-5, with 9 nucleotides matching TRBD1. J lost 7 bases, V lost 8 bases, and 18 bases had no gene match. The CDR3 loop spans 17 amino acids. Per germline, CDR1 SGHAT and CDR2 FQNNGV. The CDR3: CASAPVWGTGTAQPQHF. In DNA form, the CDR3 reads TGTGCCAGCGCCCCCGTTTGGGGGACAGGGACCGCGCAGCCCCAGCATTTT.

In DNA form, the CDR3 reads TGTGCCAGCAGTTACGTAGGACAGGGGGCGGATGAGCAGTTCTTC. This translates into CASSYVGQGADEQFF. This chain uses TRBV6-6 with TRBJ2-1; 11 nucleotides match TRBD1. This CDR3 has 15 amino acids. Per germline, CDR1 MNHNY and CDR2 SVGAGI (reference sequence). V shed 2 bases, J shed 8 bases, and the junction held 5 bases outside the gene matches.

The rearrangement uses TRBV15 and TRBJ1-1, with D perhaps matching TRBD1 (5 bases). The CDR3 spans 15 residues. V was pared by 0 bases and J by 0 bases, with 8 bases between. Looked up from germline, CDR1 is LNHNV and CDR2 is YYDKDF (reference sequence). CDR3 nucleotides: TGTGCCACCAGCAGAGAGACAGACATGAACACTGAAGCTTTCTTT. It is translated as CATSRETDMNTEAFF.

V is TRBV5-1 and J is TRBJ2-3, with 10 bases that match TRBD2. The junction had 7 bases not matched to a gene; V was cut back by 4 bases and J by 2 bases. CDR3 length: 16 amino acids. Germline assignment: CDR1 SGHRS and CDR2 YFSETQ. CDR3 region: CASSPYSGRLTDTQYF. The CDR3 DNA reads TGCGCCAGCAGCCCCTATAGCGGGAGGCTCACAGATACGCAGTATTTT.

The chain has TRBV27 and TRBJ1-1; D perhaps matches TRBD1 (6 bases). This CDR3 spans 15 amino acids. Germline V gives CDR1 MNHEY, CDR2 SMNVEV (reference sequence). V was pared by 2 bases and J by 0 bases, with 10 bases between. CDR3 region: CASSLGGGLNTEAFF. As DNA, the CDR3 is TGTGCCAGCAGTTTAGGGGGGGGGCTGAACACTGAAGCTTTCTTT.

The rearrangement joins TRBV18 to TRBJ2-7; 7 bases map to TRBD2. The ends lost 0 bases at V and 5 bases at J; junction bases unmatched: 4. The CDR3 runs 14 residues. In germline, CDR1 is KGHSH, CDR2 LQKENI. CDR3 sequence (DNA): TGTGCCAGCTCACCACCGGGGAGGGCCCACGAGCAGTACTTC. This translates into CASSPPGRAHEQYF.

The chain couples TRBV6-1 to TRBJ2-3; no firm D call. This CDR3 is 14 amino acids long. The V end was cut by 1 base, the J end by 3 bases, with 8 bases between. Germline CDR1 reads MNHNS; CDR2 reads SASEGT. As DNA, the CDR3 is TGTGCCAGCAGTGAAGGGTGGGCGACAGATACGCAGTATTTT. Its translation is CASSEGWATDTQYF.

The chain is built from TRBV4-3 and TRBJ1-5; tentative D call: TRBD1 (6 bases). Trimming cost V 0 bases and J 7 bases, with 13 bases left between them. Germline V gene data show CDR1 as LGHNA and CDR2 as YSLEER. This CDR3 has 15 amino acids. The DNA of the CDR3 is TGCGCCAGCAGCCAAGACAACAGGGCGAAACAGCCCCAGCATTTT. As protein: CASSQDNRAKQPQHF.

J is TRBJ1-2 and V is TRBV28; D ambiguous. Trimming pared 7 bases from V and 4 bases from J, leaving 10 bases between. CDR3 length: 12 residues. Per germline, CDR1 MDHEN and CDR2 SYDVKM. CDR3 sequence reads: CASTGESYGYTF. CDR3 sequence (DNA): TGTGCCAGCACCGGTGAGAGCTATGGCTACACCTTC.

The rearrangement uses TRBV29-1 and TRBJ2-7; no definite D call. Per germline, CDR1 SQVTM and CDR2 ANQGSEA. The V and J ends lost 6 bases and 3 bases respectively, with 6 bases between them. This CDR3 region has 10 residues. CDR3 sequence reads: CSVQDYEQYF. The DNA of the CDR3 is TGCAGCGTCCAGGACTACGAGCAGTACTTC.

The chain uses TRBV2 and TRBJ2-2, with a weak D call TRBD1 (5 bases). The length of the CDR3 is 15 residues. Trimming took off 8 bases at V and 1 base at J, with 14 bases between the two ends. Germline V CDR1 and CDR2: SNHLY, FYNNEI. CDR3 amino acids: CASSAQGLNTGELFF. The CDR3 DNA sequence: TGTGCCAGCTCCGCCCAGGGCTTGAACACCGGGGAGCTGTTTTTT. Looking up the rest from reference TRBV2 and TRBJ2-2 gives the full variable domain: EPEVTQTPSHQVTQMGQEVILRCVPISNHLYFYWYRQILGQKVEFLVSFYNNEISEKSEIFDDQFSVERPDGSNFTLKIRSTKLEDSAMYFCASSAQGLNTGELFFGEGSRLTVL.

The V gene is TRBV6-6, the J gene TRBJ2-7; D gene unclear. Trimming cost V 2 bases and J 7 bases, with 9 bases left between them. Germline CDR1 MNHNY, CDR2 SVGAGI (reference sequence). This CDR3 region has 12 residues. The CDR3 DNA follows: TGTGCCAGCAGTTACCCTGAGCGTGAGCAGTACTTC. It codes for CASSYPEREQYF.

CDR3 residues: CASSLPSAGADTEAFF. CDR3 nucleotide sequence: TGTGCCAGCAGTTTGCCCTCGGCAGGGGCGGACACTGAAGCTTTCTTT. This sequence joins TRBV28 and TRBJ1-1; D is perhaps TRBD1 (6 bases). Germline-derived CDR1 and CDR2 are MDHEN and SYDVKM. The CDR3 totals 16 residues. The V end was cut by 3 bases, the J end by 3 bases, with 17 bases between. Full variable domain (missing parts from reference TRBV28 and TRBJ1-1): DVKVTQSSRYLVKRTGEKVFLECVQDMDHENMFWYRQDPGLGLRLIYFSYDVKMKEKGDIPEGYSVSREKKERFSLILESASTNQTSMYLCASSLPSAGADTEAFFGQGTRLTVV.